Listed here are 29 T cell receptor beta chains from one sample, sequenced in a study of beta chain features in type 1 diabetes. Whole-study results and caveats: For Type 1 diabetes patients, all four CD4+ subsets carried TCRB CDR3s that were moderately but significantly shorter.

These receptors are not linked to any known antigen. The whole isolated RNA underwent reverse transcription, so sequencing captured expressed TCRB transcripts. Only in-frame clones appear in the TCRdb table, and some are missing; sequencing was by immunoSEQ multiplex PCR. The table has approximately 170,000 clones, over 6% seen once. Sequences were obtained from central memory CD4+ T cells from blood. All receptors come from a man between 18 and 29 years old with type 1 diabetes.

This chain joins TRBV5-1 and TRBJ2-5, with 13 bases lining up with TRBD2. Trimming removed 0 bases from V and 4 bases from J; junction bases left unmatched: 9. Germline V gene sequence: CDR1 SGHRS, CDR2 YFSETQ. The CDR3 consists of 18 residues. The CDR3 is CASSLGVPGLAGSETQYF. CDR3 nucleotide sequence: TGCGCCAGCAGCTTGGGCGTTCCGGGACTAGCGGGGTCAGAGACCCAGTACTTC. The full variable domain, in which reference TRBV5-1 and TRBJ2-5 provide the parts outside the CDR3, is KAGVTQTPRYLIKTRGQQVTLSCSPISGHRSVSWYQQTPGQGLQFLFEYFSETQRNKGNFPGRFSGRQFSNSRSEMNVSTLELGDSALYLCASSLGVPGLAGSETQYFGPGTRLLVL.

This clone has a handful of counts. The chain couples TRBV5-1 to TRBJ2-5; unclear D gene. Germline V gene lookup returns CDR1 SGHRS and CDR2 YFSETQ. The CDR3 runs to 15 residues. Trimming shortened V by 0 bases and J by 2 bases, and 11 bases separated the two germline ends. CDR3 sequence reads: CASSLGTAQQETQYF. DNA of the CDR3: TGCGCCAGCAGCTTGGGTACAGCTCAGCAAGAGACCCAGTACTTC.

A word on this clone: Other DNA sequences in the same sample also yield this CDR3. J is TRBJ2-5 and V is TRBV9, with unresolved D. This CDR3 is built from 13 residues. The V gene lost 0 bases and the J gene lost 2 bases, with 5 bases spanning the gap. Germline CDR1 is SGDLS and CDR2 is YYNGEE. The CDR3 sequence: CASSVGLQETQYF. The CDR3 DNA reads TGTGCCAGCAGCGTAGGCCTACAAGAGACCCAGTACTTC.

DNA for the CDR3: TGTGCCAGCTCACCAATTCCCGGGACAGGGTCGAACTCACCCCTCCACTTT. Amino acids: CASSPIPGTGSNSPLHF. The V call is TRBV18, the J call TRBJ1-6, with TRBD1 identical over 9 bases. CDR3 size: 17 residues. V lost 2 bases to trimming and J lost 10 bases; unmatched junction nucleotides: 12. Germline V gene lookup returns CDR1 KGHSH and CDR2 LQKENI.

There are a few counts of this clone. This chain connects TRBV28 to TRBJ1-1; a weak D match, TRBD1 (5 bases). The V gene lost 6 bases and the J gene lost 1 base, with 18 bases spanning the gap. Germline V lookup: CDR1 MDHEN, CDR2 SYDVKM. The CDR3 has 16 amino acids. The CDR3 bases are TGTGCCAGCAGACAAGACCCATGGCAGGGGAACACTGAAGCTTTCTTT. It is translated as CASRQDPWQGNTEAFF.

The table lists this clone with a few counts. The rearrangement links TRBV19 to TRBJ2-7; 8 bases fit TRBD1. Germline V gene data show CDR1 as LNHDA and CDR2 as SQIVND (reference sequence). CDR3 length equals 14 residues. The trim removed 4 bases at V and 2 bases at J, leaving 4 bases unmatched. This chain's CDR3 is CASSRDRKTYEQYF. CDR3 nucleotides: TGTGCCAGTAGTAGGGACAGGAAGACCTACGAGCAGTACTTC.

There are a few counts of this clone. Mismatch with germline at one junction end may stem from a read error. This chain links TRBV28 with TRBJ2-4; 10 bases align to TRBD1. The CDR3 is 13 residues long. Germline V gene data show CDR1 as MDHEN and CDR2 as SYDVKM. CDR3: CASGLGQGFIQYF. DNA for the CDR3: TGTGCCAGCGGTTTGGGACAGGGGTTCATTCAGTACTTC.

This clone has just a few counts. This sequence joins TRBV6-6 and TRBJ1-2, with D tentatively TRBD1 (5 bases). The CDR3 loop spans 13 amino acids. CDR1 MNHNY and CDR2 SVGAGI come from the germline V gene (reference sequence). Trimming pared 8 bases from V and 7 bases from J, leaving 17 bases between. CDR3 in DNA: TGTGCCAGCGGCCTTGCCAGGGAGGCTGGCTACACCTTC. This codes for CASGLAREAGYTF.

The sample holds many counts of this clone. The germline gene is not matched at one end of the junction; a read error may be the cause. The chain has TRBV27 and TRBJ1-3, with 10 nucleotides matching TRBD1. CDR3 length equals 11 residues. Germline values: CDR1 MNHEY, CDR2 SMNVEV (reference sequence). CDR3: CASSTGDRGDF. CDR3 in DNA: TGTGCCAGCAGTACCGGGGACAGGGGTGATTTT.

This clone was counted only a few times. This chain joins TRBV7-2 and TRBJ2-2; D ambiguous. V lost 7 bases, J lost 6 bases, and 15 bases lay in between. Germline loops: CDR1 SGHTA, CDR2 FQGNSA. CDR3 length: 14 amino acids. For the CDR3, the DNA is TGTGCCAGCATCCCGACTCCTGTTGCCGGGGAGCTGTTTTTT. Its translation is CASIPTPVAGELFF.

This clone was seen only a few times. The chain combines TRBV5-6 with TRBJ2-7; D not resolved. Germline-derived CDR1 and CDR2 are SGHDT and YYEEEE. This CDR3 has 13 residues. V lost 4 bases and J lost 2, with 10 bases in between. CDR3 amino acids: CASSLMAAYEQYF. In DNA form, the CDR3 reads TGTGCCAGCAGCCTGATGGCAGCCTACGAGCAGTACTTC.

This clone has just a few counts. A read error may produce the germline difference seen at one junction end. CDR3 in DNA: TGCGCCAGCAGCCAAGGCCGAGCTCGGAGGGCTTATGGCTACACCTTC. Translating gives CASSQGRARRAYGYTF. The chain links TRBV5-4 to TRBJ1-2; D unclear. The germline V gene encodes CDR1 SGHNT and CDR2 YYREEE (reference sequence). The CDR3 runs 16 residues.

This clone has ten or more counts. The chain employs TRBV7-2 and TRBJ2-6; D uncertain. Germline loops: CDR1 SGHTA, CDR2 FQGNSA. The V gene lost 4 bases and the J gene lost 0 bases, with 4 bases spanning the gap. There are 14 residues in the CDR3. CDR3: CASSSFSGANVLTF. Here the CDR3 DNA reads TGTGCCAGCAGCTCTTTCTCTGGGGCCAACGTCCTGACTTTC. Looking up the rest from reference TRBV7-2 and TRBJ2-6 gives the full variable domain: GAGVSQSPSNKVTEKGKDVELRCDPISGHTALYWYRQSLGQGLEFLIYFQGNSAPDKSGLPSDRFSAERTGGSVSTLTIQRTQQEDSAVYLCASSSFSGANVLTFGAGSRLTVL.

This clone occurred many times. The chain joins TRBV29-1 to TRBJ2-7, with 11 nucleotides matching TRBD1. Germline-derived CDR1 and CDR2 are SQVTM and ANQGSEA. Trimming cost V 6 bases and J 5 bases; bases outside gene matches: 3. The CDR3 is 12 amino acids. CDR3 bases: TGCAGCGTAGGACAGGGGGCCCACGAGCAGTACTTC. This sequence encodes CSVGQGAHEQYF.

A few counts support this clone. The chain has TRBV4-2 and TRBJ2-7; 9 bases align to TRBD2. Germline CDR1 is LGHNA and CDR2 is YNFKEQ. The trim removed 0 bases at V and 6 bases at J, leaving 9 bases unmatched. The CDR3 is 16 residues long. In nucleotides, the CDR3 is TGTGCCAGCAGCCAAGAATTGCGGGAGGGCCAAGTCGAGCAGTACTTC. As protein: CASSQELREGQVEQYF.

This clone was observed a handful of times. CDR3 DNA sequence: TGTGCCAGCAGTGTGGGACAGGGAAACAATGAGCAGTTCTTC. It is translated as CASSVGQGNNEQFF. The genes are TRBV7-7 and TRBJ2-1; 9 bases are a match to TRBD1. CDR1 and CDR2 (germline): SSHAT, FNYEAQ (reference sequence). J lost 5 bases, V lost 6 bases, and 5 bases had no gene match. The CDR3 sequence is 14 residues long.

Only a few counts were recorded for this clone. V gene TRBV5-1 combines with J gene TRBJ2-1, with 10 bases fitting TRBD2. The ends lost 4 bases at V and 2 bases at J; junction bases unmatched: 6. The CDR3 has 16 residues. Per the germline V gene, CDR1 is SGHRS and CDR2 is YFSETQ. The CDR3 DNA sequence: TGCGCCAGCAGCCTACGGACTAGCGGTCCCTACAATGAGCAGTTCTTC. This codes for CASSLRTSGPYNEQFF.

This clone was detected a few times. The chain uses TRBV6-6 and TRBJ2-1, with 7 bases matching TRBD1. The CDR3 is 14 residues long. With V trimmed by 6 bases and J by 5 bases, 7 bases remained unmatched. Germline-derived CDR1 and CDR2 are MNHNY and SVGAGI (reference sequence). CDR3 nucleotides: TGTGCCAGCAGGCCGGGACAGATCAACAATGAGCAGTTCTTC. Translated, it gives CASRPGQINNEQFF.

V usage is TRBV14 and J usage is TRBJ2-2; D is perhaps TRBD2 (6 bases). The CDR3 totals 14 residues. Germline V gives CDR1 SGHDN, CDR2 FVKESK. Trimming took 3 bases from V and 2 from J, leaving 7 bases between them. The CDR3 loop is CASSQGTNTGELFF. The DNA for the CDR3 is TGTGCCAGCAGCCAGGGGACTAACACCGGGGAGCTGTTTTTT.

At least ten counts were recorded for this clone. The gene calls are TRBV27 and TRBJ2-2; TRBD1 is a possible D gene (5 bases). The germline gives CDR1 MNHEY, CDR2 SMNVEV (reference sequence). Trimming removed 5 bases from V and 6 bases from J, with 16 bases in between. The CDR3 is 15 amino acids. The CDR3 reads CASSETAKLAGELFF. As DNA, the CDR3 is TGTGCCAGCAGTGAGACAGCCAAGTTAGCCGGGGAGCTGTTTTTT.

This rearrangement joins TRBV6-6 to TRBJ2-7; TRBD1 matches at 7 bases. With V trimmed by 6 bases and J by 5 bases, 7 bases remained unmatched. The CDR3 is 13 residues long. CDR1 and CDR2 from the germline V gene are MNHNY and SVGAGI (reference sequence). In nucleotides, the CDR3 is TGTGCCAGCAGGGTCCAAGGGGGCCACGAGCAGTACTTC. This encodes CASRVQGGHEQYF.

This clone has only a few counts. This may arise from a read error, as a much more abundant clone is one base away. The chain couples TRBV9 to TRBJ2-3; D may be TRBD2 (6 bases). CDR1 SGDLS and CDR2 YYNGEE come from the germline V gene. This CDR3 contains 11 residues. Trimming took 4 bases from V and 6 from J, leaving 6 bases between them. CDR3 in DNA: TGTGCCAGCAGCCGGGGGGATACGCAGTATTTT. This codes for CASSRGDTQYF.

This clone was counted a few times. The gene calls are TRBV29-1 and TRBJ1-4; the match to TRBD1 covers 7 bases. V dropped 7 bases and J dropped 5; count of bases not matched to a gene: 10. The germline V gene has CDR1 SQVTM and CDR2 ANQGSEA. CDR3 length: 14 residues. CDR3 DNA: TGCAGCGCCCGGGACAGCGGTGGGAATGAAAAACTGTTTTTT. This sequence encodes CSARDSGGNEKLFF.

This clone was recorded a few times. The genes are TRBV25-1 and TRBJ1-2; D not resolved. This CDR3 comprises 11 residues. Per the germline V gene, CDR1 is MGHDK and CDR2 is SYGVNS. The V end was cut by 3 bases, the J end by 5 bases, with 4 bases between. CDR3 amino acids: CASSESYGYTF. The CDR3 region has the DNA TGTGCCAGCAGTGAGAGTTATGGCTACACCTTC.

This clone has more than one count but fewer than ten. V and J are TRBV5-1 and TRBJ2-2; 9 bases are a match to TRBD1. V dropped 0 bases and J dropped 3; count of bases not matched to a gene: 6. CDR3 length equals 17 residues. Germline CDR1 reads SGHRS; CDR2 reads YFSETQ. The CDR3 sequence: CASSLGARTGDTGELFF. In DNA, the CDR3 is TGCGCCAGCAGCTTGGGAGCTCGGACAGGGGACACCGGGGAGCTGTTTTTT.

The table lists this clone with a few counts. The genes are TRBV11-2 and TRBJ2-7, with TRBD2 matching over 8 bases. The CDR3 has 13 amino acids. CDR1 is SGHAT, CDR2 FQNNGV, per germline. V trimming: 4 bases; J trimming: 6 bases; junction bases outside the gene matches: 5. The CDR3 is CASSSGLASEQYF. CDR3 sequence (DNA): TGTGCCAGCAGCTCTGGACTAGCTAGCGAGCAGTACTTC.

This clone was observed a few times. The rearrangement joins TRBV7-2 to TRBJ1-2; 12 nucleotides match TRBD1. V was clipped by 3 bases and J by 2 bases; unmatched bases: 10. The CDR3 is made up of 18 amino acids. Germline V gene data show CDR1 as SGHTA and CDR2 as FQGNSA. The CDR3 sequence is CASSLFSGTGGANYGYTF. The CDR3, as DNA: TGTGCCAGCAGCTTGTTTTCCGGGACAGGGGGCGCGAACTATGGCTACACCTTC.

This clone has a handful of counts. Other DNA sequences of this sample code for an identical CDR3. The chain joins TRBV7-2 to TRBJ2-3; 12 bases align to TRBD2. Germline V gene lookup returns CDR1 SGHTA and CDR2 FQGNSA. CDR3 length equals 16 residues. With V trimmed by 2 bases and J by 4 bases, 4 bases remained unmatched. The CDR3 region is CASSLYLAGGPDTQYF. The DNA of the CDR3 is TGTGCCAGCAGCTTATATCTAGCGGGGGGGCCAGATACGCAGTATTTT.

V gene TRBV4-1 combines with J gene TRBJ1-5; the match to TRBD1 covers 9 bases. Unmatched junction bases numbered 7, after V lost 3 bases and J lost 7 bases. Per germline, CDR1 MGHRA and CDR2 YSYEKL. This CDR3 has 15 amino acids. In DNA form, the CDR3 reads TGCGCCAGCAGCCAGGCGGCGGACAGGGGCCAGCCCCAGCATTTT. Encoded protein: CASSQAADRGQPQHF.